A selection of T cell receptor beta chains follows, all from one sample in a study of T cells in localized non-small cell lung cancer. The data were produced by immunoSEQ multiplex PCR, yet TCRdb's version contains in-frame clones alone and is incomplete. The table records 100,000 to 150,000 clones, about 89% of them present only once. Sequencing used peripheral blood, obtained before any cancer treatment. These receptors were collected from an older female donor with stage I lung adenocarcinoma. The CDR3 runs from the conserved cysteine through the conserved F or W.

j_gene: TRBJ1-1; v_gene: TRBV9; CDR3aa: CASSVGTGRANTEAFF
j_gene: TRBJ2-3; v_gene: TRBV2; CDR3aa: CASSDGTRTSATDTQYF
j_gene: TRBJ1-2; v_gene: TRBV18; CDR3aa: CASSTGNYGYTF
j_gene: TRBJ1-5; v_gene: TRBV15; CDR3aa: CATSRGTGGNQPQHF
j_gene: TRBJ2-7; v_gene: TRBV9; CDR3aa: CASSVQGGFTYEQYF
j_gene: TRBJ2-7; v_gene: TRBV5-1; CDR3aa: CASSPTSSYEQYF
j_gene: TRBJ2-7; v_gene: TRBV9; CDR3aa: CASSPSGTGYEQYF
j_gene: TRBJ2-1; v_gene: TRBV2; CDR3aa: CASRDRGPTEQFF
j_gene: TRBJ2-7; v_gene: TRBV28; CDR3aa: CASSSHGRAREQYF
j_gene: TRBJ1-4; v_gene: TRBV6-6; CDR3aa: CASSYLGPLEKLFF
j_gene: TRBJ2-7; v_gene: TRBV11-2; CDR3aa: CASTLTTGTGPYEQYF
j_gene: TRBJ1-5; v_gene: TRBV28; CDR3aa: CASSWSPRAQHF
j_gene: TRBJ1-4; v_gene: TRBV14; CDR3aa: CASSPTGWKEKLFF
j_gene: TRBJ2-1; v_gene: TRBV30; CDR3aa: CAWSKGLANFGRDEQFF
j_gene: TRBJ2-7; v_gene: TRBV28; CDR3aa: CASSLVRGGEQYF
j_gene: TRBJ1-2; v_gene: TRBV28; CDR3aa: CASSQDRGKSFNYGYTF
j_gene: TRBJ2-1; v_gene: TRBV5-6; CDR3aa: CASSFPSSAYNEQFF